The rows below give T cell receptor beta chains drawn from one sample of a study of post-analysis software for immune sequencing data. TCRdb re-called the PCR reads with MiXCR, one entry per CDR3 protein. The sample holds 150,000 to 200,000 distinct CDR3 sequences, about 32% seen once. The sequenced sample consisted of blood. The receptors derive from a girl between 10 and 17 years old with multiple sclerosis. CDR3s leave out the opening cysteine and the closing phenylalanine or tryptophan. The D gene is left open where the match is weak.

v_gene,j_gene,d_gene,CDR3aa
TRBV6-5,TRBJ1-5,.,ASSYKFRAELGGQPQH
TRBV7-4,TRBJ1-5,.,ASSLKSACQPQH
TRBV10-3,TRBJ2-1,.,AIRDQVGNNEQF
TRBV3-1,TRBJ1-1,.,ASSPETLLTEAF
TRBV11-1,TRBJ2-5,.,ASSSSTWRVGETQY
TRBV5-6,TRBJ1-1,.,ASNQFRSNTEAF
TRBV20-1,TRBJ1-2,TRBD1,SATGQGWNYGYT
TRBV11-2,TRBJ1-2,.,ASSYVGGETGYT
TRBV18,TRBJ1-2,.,ASSAGLDNYGYT
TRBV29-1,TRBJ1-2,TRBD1,SVGTGGDYGYT
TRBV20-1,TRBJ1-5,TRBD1,SARSVDRDWSNQPQH
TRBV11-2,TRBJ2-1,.,ASRVSNEQF
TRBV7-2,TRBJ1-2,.,ASSSLLGGYT
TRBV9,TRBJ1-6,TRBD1,ASSSGTGAIHYNSPLH